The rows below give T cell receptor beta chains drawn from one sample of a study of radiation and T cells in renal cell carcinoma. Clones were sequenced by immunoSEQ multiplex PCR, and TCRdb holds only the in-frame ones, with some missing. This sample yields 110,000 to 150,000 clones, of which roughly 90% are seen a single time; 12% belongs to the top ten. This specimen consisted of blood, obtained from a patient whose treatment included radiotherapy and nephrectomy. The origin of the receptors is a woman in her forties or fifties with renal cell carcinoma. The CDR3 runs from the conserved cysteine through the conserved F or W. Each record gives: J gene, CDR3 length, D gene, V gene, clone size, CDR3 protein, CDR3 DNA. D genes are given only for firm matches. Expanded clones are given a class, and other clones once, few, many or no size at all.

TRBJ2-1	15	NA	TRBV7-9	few	CASSSQGLSYNEQFF	TGTGCCAGCAGCTCACAGGGACTCTCCTACAATGAGCAGTTCTTC
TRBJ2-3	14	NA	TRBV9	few	CASSTTLGADTQYF	TGTGCCAGCAGCACGACGCTCGGCGCAGATACGCAGTATTTT
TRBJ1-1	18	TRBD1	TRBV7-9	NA	CASSLQTGYLMMNTEAFF	TGTGCCAGCAGCTTACAGACAGGGTACCTTATGATGAACACTGAAGCTTTCTTT
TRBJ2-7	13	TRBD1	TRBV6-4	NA	CASSANRGYEQYF	TGTGCCAGCAGTGCCAACAGGGGCTACGAGCAGTACTTC
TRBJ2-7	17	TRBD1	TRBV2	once	CASNKGPGQGASYEQYF	TGTGCCAGCAACAAAGGGCCGGGACAGGGGGCTAGCTACGAGCAGTACTTC
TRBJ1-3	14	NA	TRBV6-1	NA	CASSEGNSGNTIYF	TGTGCCAGCAGTGAAGGGAACTCTGGAAACACCATATATTTT
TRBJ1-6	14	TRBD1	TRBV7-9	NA	CASRPDRGDSPLHF	TGTGCCAGCAGACCCGACAGGGGTGATTCACCCCTCCACTTT
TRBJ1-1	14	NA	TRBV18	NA	CASSPPGGTAEAFF	TGTGCCAGCTCACCACCCGGGGGCACAGCTGAAGCTTTCTTT
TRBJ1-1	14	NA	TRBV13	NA	CASSLRQINTEAFF	TGTGCCAGCAGCTTACGGCAGATAAACACTGAAGCTTTCTTT
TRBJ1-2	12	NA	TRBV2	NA	CASQDGNYGYTF	TGTGCCAGCCAGGACGGGAACTATGGCTACACCTTC
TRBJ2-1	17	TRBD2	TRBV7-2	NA	CASIPPGLAGGYNEQFF	TGTGCCAGCATTCCACCGGGACTAGCGGGGGGGTACAATGAGCAGTTCTTC
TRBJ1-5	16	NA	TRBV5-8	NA	CASSLGLGGRNQPQHF	TGTGCCAGCAGCCTGGGTTTAGGAGGGCGCAATCAGCCCCAGCATTTT
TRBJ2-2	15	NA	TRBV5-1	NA	CASSLSGATTGELFF	TGCGCCAGCAGCTTGTCAGGGGCCACGACCGGGGAGCTGTTTTTT
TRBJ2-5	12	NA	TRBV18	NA	CASGWDQETQYF	TGTGCCAGCGGGTGGGACCAAGAGACCCAGTACTTC
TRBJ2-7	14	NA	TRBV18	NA	CASSHLDRSYEQYF	TGTGCCAGCTCCCACCTGGACCGTTCCTACGAGCAGTACTTC
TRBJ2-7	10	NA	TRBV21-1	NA	CASRTYEQYF	TGTGCCAGCAGGACCTACGAGCAGTACTTC
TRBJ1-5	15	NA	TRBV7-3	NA	CASSPHGGRNQPQHF	TGTGCCAGCAGCCCCCACGGGGGGAGAAATCAGCCCCAGCATTTT
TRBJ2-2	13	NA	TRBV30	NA	CAWDRQNTGELFF	TGTGCCTGGGACAGGCAGAACACCGGGGAGCTGTTTTTT
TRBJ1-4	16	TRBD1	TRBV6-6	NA	CASSWRYRQGDEKLFF	TGTGCCAGCAGTTGGCGGTACAGACAGGGAGATGAAAAACTGTTTTTT
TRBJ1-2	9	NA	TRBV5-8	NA	CASAYGYTF	TGTGCCAGCGCCTATGGCTACACCTTC
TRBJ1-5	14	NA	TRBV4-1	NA	CASSQFRSPNPQHF	TGCGCCAGCAGCCAATTCAGGAGCCCAAATCCCCAGCATTTT
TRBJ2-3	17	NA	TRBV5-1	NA	CASSLARMRVLTDTQYF	TGCGCCAGCAGCTTGGCCAGGATGAGGGTCCTCACAGATACGCAGTATTTT
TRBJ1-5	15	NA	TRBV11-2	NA	CASSLSGGFNQPQHF	TGTGCCAGCAGCTTATCGGGGGGATTCAATCAGCCCCAGCATTTT
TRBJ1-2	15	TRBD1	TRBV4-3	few	CASRPAAETGIGYTF	TGCGCCAGCAGGCCCGCCGCCGAGACAGGGATCGGCTACACCTTC